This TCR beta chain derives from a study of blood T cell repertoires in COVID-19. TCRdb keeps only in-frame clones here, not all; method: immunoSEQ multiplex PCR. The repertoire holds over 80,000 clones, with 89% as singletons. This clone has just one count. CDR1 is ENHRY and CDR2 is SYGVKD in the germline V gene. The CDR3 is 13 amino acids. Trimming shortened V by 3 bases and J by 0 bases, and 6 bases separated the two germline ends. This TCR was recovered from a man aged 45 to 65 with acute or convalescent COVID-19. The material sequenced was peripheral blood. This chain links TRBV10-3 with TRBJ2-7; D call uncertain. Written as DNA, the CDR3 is TGTGCCATCAGTGAATCGGTCTCCTACGAGCAGTACTTC. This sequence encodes CAISESVSYEQYF.